The clone carrying this T cell receptor (beta chain) was counted many times. Antigen unknown. Through a sample-barcoded 5' primer and a J-beta primer mix, a second PCR was run for roughly 6 to 12 cycles. The authors tagged each cDNA molecule using a template-switch adaptor with 12 random nucleotides. Using its own MiXCR run on the 5' RACE reads, TCRdb lists one record per CDR3 protein. Counted here are fewer than 2,000,000 distinct CDR3 sequences, about 31% occurring once; the ten biggest clones make up around 10%. The entry originates in a study of blood T cells in healthy people across ages. General study points: While age rose, TCR beta diversity per million T cells dropped in a roughly linear way. Considered underestimates were the diversity estimates obtained from one million T cells. Comparison with aged donors showed that long-lived donors had more naive CD4+ cells and higher diversity.

Trimming took off 3 bases at V and 6 bases at J, with 12 bases between the two ends. The length of the CDR3 is 14 residues. CDR1 and CDR2 (germline): DFQATT, SNEGSKA (reference sequence). Sequenced: blood. The chain is built from TRBV20-1 and TRBJ2-6, with D possibly being TRBD1 or TRBD2 (5 bases each). The receptor's source is a woman aged 25 to 45 in good health. The CDR3 DNA reads TGCAGTGCTAGTACCGGGGCTAAGGCCAACGTCCTGACTTTC. As protein: CSASTGAKANVLTF.